The 2 T cell receptor beta chains presented below share a single source sample, sequenced in a study of blood T cell repertoires in COVID-19 (dated by TCRdb to 2018 to 2021). Library method: the immunoSEQ multiplex PCR assay. TCRdb re-hosts the immuneACCESS table, in-frame sequences only. Its copies lack some clones; in the studies checked, an unresolved V gene accounts for under half of them, and the cause for the rest is not known. For this sample the table gives fewer than 150,000 clones, of which about 84% were detected only once. About 5.8% of the sample rests with the top ten. Source material: peripheral blood. The receptors shown here come from a human donor in a cohort sampled during active COVID-19.

V usage is TRBV27 and J usage is TRBJ2-1; possibly TRBD2 for D (6 bases). V was clipped by 8 bases and J by 10 bases, with 24 bases between them. The CDR3 length is 15 residues. The germline CDR1 and CDR2 sequences are MNHEY and SMNVEV (reference sequence). DNA for the CDR3: TGTGCCAGCGGCCCTTATGGGCTCGGAAGCGGGGAGCAGTTCTTC. Amino acids: CASGPYGLGSGEQFF.

This clone was found many times. The V gene is TRBV7-6, the J gene TRBJ2-1, with 7 bases aligning to TRBD2. The CDR3 totals 15 residues. V lost 0 bases to trimming and J lost 3 bases; unmatched junction nucleotides: 2. Germline V gene lookup returns CDR1 SGHVS and CDR2 FNYEAQ. CDR3 in amino acids: CASSLAGGIYNEQFF. DNA of the CDR3: TGTGCCAGCAGCTTAGCGGGGGGGATCTACAATGAGCAGTTCTTC.